Following are 11 T cell receptor beta chains from one sample sequenced in a study of STAT5B mutations in CD4+ large granular lymphocyte leukemia (dated by TCRdb to 2021 to 2024). The protocol used for the library was the immunoSEQ multiplex PCR assay. The clones in this table, taken by TCRdb from immuneACCESS, are in-frame only. Not every clone is retained; where verified, under half of the shortfall comes from an unresolved V gene, and the cause of the rest is unknown. The sample has about 48,000 clones on record, roughly 72% of them singletons. The top ten constitute roughly 1.4% of the sample. Sequenced sample: CD4+ T cells from blood buffy coats. Every receptor here comes from a human donor in good health.

This rearrangement joins TRBV2 to TRBJ2-7, with a possible D match to TRBD1 (6 bases). Trimming took off 7 bases at V and 4 bases at J, with 8 bases between the two ends. The CDR3 runs to 11 residues. Germline CDR1 and CDR2: SNHLY and FYNNEI. The CDR3 spells CASNREYEQYV. The DNA for the CDR3 is TGTGCCAGCAACAGGGAATACGAGCAGTACGTC.

The rearrangement joins TRBV6-1 to TRBJ1-3; D is undetermined. The CDR3 sequence is 16 residues long. V was shortened by 2 bases and J by 0 bases, with 11 bases between the two germline ends. Germline CDR1 reads MNHNS; CDR2 reads SASEGT. DNA for the CDR3: TGTGCCAGCAGTGAAAACGAGGGCCTCTCTGGAAACACCATATATTTT. Translation: CASSENEGLSGNTIYF.

The rearrangement joins TRBV27 to TRBJ2-3, with 9 bases lining up with TRBD1. Germline CDR1 and CDR2: MNHEY and SMNVEV (reference sequence). There are 17 residues in the CDR3. After removal of 6 bases from V and 1 base from J, the junction contained 11 bases not matched to a gene. CDR3 sequence: CASRFLTTGGGTDTQYF. Here the CDR3 DNA reads TGTGCCAGCAGATTTTTGACAACAGGGGGCGGCACAGATACGCAGTATTTT.

The V and J genes are TRBV6-5 and TRBJ2-5; D ambiguous. This CDR3 has 14 residues. Trimming stripped 6 bases from V and 4 bases from J, with 15 bases between. Germline assignment: CDR1 MNHEY and CDR2 SVGAGI. The CDR3: CASRPQWAVETQYF. Here the CDR3 DNA reads TGTGCCAGCAGACCCCAATGGGCCGTAGAGACCCAGTACTTC.

The V and J genes are TRBV7-2 and TRBJ2-5; D gene uncertain. The CDR3 spans 12 residues. CDR1 is SGHTA and CDR2 is FQGNSA in the germline V gene. V was clipped by 5 bases and J by 4 bases, with 8 bases between them. CDR3 bases: TGTGCCAGCAGCCCCCAACGAGAGACCCAGTACTTC. Protein sequence: CASSPQRETQYF.

This chain joins TRBV6-6 and TRBJ2-2; D is possibly TRBD1 or TRBD2 (6 bases each). Germline assignment: CDR1 MNHNY and CDR2 SVGAGI (reference sequence). Trimming took 0 bases from V and 6 from J, leaving 11 bases between them. The CDR3 loop spans 15 amino acids. Here the CDR3 DNA reads TGTGCCAGCAGTTACTCGGGGGGCGAGGCCGGGGAGCTGTTTTTT. This encodes CASSYSGGEAGELFF.

The chain couples TRBV13 to TRBJ2-1; tentatively, D is TRBD1 or TRBD2 (5 bases each). Germline CDR1 is PRHDT and CDR2 is FYEKMQ (reference sequence). V gave up 5 bases and J gave up 4 bases, with 12 bases separating them. This CDR3 region has 14 residues. This CDR3 is CASSNRDVYNEQFF. The CDR3 region has the DNA TGTGCCAGCAGCAACCGGGACGTATACAATGAGCAGTTCTTC.

This chain connects TRBV28 to TRBJ1-2, with TRBD1 identical over 9 bases. Trimming removed 5 bases from V and 4 bases from J; junction bases left unmatched: 8. The V gene's germline CDR1 is MDHEN and CDR2 SYDVKM. The CDR3 consists of 15 residues. The DNA for the CDR3 is TGTGCCAGCAGTCTCCGGGACAGGGACGTCTATGGCTACACCTTC. Its translation: CASSLRDRDVYGYTF.

This clone was found a few times. The rearrangement joins TRBV9 to TRBJ1-2; D call uncertain. The CDR3 is made up of 12 amino acids. Germline CDR1 SGDLS, CDR2 YYNGEE. The ends were cut back, 3 bases at V and 7 bases at J, with 10 bases in the middle. CDR3 nucleotide sequence: TGTGCCAGCAGCGCCGTTGGTGGTGGCTACACCTTC. Its translation: CASSAVGGGYTF.

The chain links TRBV5-3 to TRBJ1-6, with D hard to call. TRBV5-3 belongs to the ORF category, with a function that is uncertain. This CDR3 has 15 residues. V was trimmed by 2 bases and J by 10 bases, leaving 16 bases between them. DNA for the CDR3: TGTGCCAGAAGCTTTCATAAGGGAATCAACTCACCCCTCCACTTT. Encoded protein: CARSFHKGINSPLHF.

The chain is built from TRBV18 and TRBJ1-3; D not resolved. V was trimmed by 3 bases and J by 0 bases, leaving 6 bases between them. The CDR3 has 14 residues. Per the germline V gene, CDR1 is KGHSH and CDR2 is LQKENI. The CDR3 protein is CASSPSVSGNTIYF. The CDR3 DNA is TGTGCCAGCTCACCGTCAGTCTCTGGAAACACCATATATTTT.